The TCR beta chain under discussion was sequenced for a study of cytotoxic CD8 clonotypes in ibrutinib-treated CLL. In the study overall: By median around 74 months, about 12 had progressed and about 15 stayed remitted; responses had been 2 complete and around 25 partial.

Per the germline V gene, CDR1 is SQVTM and CDR2 is ANQGSEA. The length of the CDR3 is 16 residues. J gave up 0 bases and V 4 bases, and 9 bases lay outside the gene matches. Method: immunoSEQ multiplex PCR; TCRdb's copy keeps in-frame clones and lacks some. The table records 100,000 to 150,000 clones, roughly 88% of them present only once. The TCR beta libraries used around 2.2 micrograms of genomic DNA that came from cryopreserved PBMCs. Findings and caveats of the study: Public clonotypes showed up rarely, and on treatment they shrank or held steady. Sampling times differed between sustained-remission and progressing patients.

This clone was counted once. The antigen remains unidentified. The input for sequencing was PBMCs, taken after 24 months of ibrutinib treatment. This clonotype was sampled from a human donor with chronic lymphocytic leukemia. The gene calls are TRBV29-1 and TRBJ1-2; 9 nucleotides agree with TRBD1. The CDR3 DNA sequence: TGCAGCGTTGGAGGACAGGGGACCTCCACTAACTATGGCTACACCTTC. The encoded protein is CSVGGQGTSTNYGYTF.